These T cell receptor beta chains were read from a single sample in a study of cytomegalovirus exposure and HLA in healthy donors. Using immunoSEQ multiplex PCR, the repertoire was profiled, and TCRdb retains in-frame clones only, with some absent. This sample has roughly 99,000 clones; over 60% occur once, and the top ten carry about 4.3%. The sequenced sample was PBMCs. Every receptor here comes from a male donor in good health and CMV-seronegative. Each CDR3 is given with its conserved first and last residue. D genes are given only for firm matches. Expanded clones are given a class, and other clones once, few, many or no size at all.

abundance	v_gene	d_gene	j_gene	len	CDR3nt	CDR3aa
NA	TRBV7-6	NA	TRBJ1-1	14	TGTGCCAGCAGCTTAGGACTGAGGAACACTGAAGCTTTCTTT	CASSLGLRNTEAFF
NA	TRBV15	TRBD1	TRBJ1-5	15	TGTGCCACCAGCCGACAGGGGGTTAGCAATCAGCCCCAGCATTTT	CATSRQGVSNQPQHF
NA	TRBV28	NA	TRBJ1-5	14	TGTGCCAGCAGCCTTCTCGTGAGCAATCAGCCCCAGCATTTT	CASSLLVSNQPQHF
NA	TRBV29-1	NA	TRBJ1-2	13	TGCAGCGTTGAAATGAGTTTAAACTATGGCTACACCTTC	CSVEMSLNYGYTF
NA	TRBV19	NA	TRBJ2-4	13	TGTGCCAGTAGTATACGTGGGGACACCATTCAGTACTTC	CASSIRGDTIQYF
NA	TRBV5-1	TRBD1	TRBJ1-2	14	TGCGCCAGCACCGAGACAGGGGGCCAAGGTGGCTACACCTTC	CASTETGGQGGYTF
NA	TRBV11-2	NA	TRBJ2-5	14	TGTGCCAGCAGCCCAACAGGGCCCCAAGAGACCCAGTACTTC	CASSPTGPQETQYF
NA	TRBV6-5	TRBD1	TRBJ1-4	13	TGTGCCAGCAGTACAAACAGGGGTGAAAAACTGTTTTTT	CASSTNRGEKLFF
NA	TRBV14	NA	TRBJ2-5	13	TGTGCCAGCAGCTTCTGGGCCGAAGAGACCCAGTACTTC	CASSFWAEETQYF
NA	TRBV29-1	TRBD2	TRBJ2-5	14	TGCAGCGTCCTAGCGGGAGGGAAACAAGAGACCCAGTACTTC	CSVLAGGKQETQYF
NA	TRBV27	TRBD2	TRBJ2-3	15	TGTGCCAGCAGTCCTCGACTAGCGGGCACAGATACGCAGTATTTT	CASSPRLAGTDTQYF
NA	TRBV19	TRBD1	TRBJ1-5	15	TGTGCCAGTAGTTCCAGGGGGAAGGGAAATCAGCCCCAGCATTTT	CASSSRGKGNQPQHF
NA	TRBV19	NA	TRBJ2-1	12	TGTGCCAGTAGTAAGGGGAACAATGAGCAGTTCTTC	CASSKGNNEQFF
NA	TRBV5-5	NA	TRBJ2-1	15	TGTGCCAGCAGCTTTAAAGGGGTTTCCTACAATGAGCAGTTCTTC	CASSFKGVSYNEQFF
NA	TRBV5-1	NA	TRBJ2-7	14	TGCGCCAGCAGCTTGGTCGTCAGCTCCTACGAGCAGTACTTC	CASSLVVSSYEQYF
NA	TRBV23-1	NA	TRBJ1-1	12	TGCGCCAGCGACGTACGAGGGACTGAAGCTTTCTTT	CASDVRGTEAFF
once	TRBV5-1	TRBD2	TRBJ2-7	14	TGCGCCAGCAGCCATGGGCTAGCGGAATACGAGCAGTACTTC	CASSHGLAEYEQYF
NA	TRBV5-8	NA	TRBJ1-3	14	TGTGCCAGCAGCTTGGATAGGGGAGGGTACACCATATATTTT	CASSLDRGGYTIYF
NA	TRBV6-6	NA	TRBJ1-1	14	TGTGCCAGCAGTTCGAGGGGAGGAGGAACTGAAGCTTTCTTT	CASSSRGGGTEAFF
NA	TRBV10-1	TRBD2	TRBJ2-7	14	TGCGCCAGCAGCCTAGCGGGAGGGGCGGACGAGCAGTACTTC	CASSLAGGADEQYF
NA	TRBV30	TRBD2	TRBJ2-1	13	TGTGCCTGGAGTGGGGGGACTAGCTCTGAGCAGTTCTTC	CAWSGGTSSEQFF
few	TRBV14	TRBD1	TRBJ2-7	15	TGTGCCAGCAGCCTACCGGGACAGGGAAGCTACGAGCAGTACTTC	CASSLPGQGSYEQYF
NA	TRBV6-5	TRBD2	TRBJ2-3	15	TGTGCCAGCAGTTACGAGACTAGCGGCACAGATACGCAGTATTTT	CASSYETSGTDTQYF
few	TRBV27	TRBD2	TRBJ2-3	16	TGTGCCAGCAGTTCCGTCACTAGCGGGAGTTCATATACGCAGTATTTT	CASSSVTSGSSYTQYF
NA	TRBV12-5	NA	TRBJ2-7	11	TGTGCTAGTGGACCAGGGTACGAGCAGTACTTC	CASGPGYEQYF
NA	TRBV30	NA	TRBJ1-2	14	TGTGCCTGGAGCGTGGGAAACAGGGACTATGGCTACACCTTC	CAWSVGNRDYGYTF
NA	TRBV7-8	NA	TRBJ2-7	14	TGTGCCAGCAGCTTAGACGGGGGAACCTACGGGCAGTACTTC	CASSLDGGTYGQYF
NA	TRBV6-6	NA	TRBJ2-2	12	TGTGCCATAACATTGAACACCGGGGAGCTGTTTTTT	CAITLNTGELFF
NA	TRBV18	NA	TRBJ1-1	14	TGTGCCAGCTCACCACCGGGAGCACCATCTGAAGCTTTCTTT	CASSPPGAPSEAFF
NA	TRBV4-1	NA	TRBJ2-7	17	TGCGCCAGCAGCCAGATGAGACTACCTCCAAGCTCCTACGAGCAGTACTTC	CASSQMRLPPSSYEQYF
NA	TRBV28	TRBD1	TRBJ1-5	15	TGTGCCAGCAGTCCACCGGGACAGGGCTATCAGCCCCAGCATTTT	CASSPPGQGYQPQHF